These 10 T cell receptor delta chains were sequenced from one sample in a study of γδ T cells in repeated Plasmodium falciparum infection (dated by TCRdb to the early 2020s). Libraries were prepared through multiplex PCR. Sequenced on an Illumina MiSeq. For TCRdb, the public reads were processed anew by CATT, and duplicate DNA sequences were folded into one row. For this sample there are around 49,000 delta-chain clones; roughly 1.9% appear just once. The ten largest clones represent around 24% of the sample. For bulk TCR repertoire analysis, Vgamma9/Vdelta2+ and Vdelta2-negative gammadelta T cell populations were isolated by flow sorting from peripheral blood mononuclear cells. Sequenced: gamma-delta T cells from blood. Receptor source: a pool of human donors (malaria-infected and uninfected, not separated).

This clone was found many times. For this DNA, TCRdb reports the protein of a much larger clone, which diverges at residue 9, most likely from a read error; the protein presented here is translated directly from the DNA. The rearrangement uses TRDV1 and TRDJ1, with D perhaps matching TRDD2 or TRDD3 (7 bases each). V was clipped by 3 bases and J by 4 bases, with 39 bases between them. In germline, CDR1 is TSWWSYY, CDR2 QGS. The CDR3 has 23 residues. The DNA of the CDR3 is TGTGCTCTTGGGGACACCTTACAGCTTTCCTACGTCCGGGGGATCGTAACTTACGATAAACTCATCTTT. Its translation: CALGDTLQLSYVRGIVTYDKLIF.

This clone was counted a few times. The amino acid sequence in TCRdb belongs to a much larger clone and departs from this DNA's translation at residue 7, likely a sequencing read error; the sequence shown is translated from the DNA. The chain carries TRDV3 and TRDJ1; 10 bases map to TRDD3. TCRdb does not report a J gene; here it was assigned by matching the DNA to germline references. This CDR3 has 21 amino acids. In germline, CDR1 is TVYSNPD, CDR2 GDNSRS (reference sequence). V shed 3 bases, J shed 2 bases, and the junction held 27 bases outside the gene matches. The CDR3 coding sequence is TGTGCCTTAGCTTGGCCTTTCTCCCCGTACTGGGGGATCCTTCCTACCGATAAACTCATCTTT. It codes for CALAWPFSPYWGILPTDKLIF.

Details on this clone: Since a far larger clone is one base different, this is likely a read error. This sample includes further DNA sequences coding for the same CDR3. The J gene has no call, while the V gene is TRDV2; TRDD3 is the table's D call and was not checked against the DNA. The CDR3 spans 14 residues. Germline V lookup: CDR1 GEAIGNYY, CDR2 EKD. The CDR3 nucleotides are TGTGCCTGTGACCAAAGGCTGGGGATCCCAGGTTCAATCTTT. This encodes CACDQRLGIPGSIF.

This clone was recorded at least ten times. The rearrangement uses TRDV1 and TRDJ1; 10 bases line up with TRDD3. Looked up from germline, CDR1 is TSWWSYY and CDR2 is QGS. The CDR3 is 21 residues long. V shed 4 bases and J 5 bases; nucleotides not matched to a gene: 25. CDR3 DNA: TGTGCTCTTGGGGGGTTTCCTACGTTCATACGTACTGGGGGATTCAGGGATAAACTCATCTTT. As protein: CALGGFPTFIRTGGFRDKLIF.

This clone was counted only a few times. This DNA translates differently at residue 11 from the TCRdb protein, which is that of a much larger clone; a read error is likely, and the protein shown is the DNA's own translation. The rearrangement links TRDV1 to TRDJ1; TRDD2 matches 7 bases. Germline CDR1 and CDR2: TSWWSYY and QGS. V trimming: 5 bases; J trimming: 0 bases; junction bases outside the gene matches: 24. The CDR3 is 21 residues long. DNA for the CDR3: TGTGCTCTTGGGCGTCTCCTTCCTTTATTGGTGATCCCCATGTACACCGATAAACTCATCTTT. It specifies CALGRLLPLLVIPMYTDKLIF.

This clone was seen only a few times. This may stem from a read error, because a much larger clone lies one nucleotide away. V gene TRDV1 combines with J gene TRDJ1, with unresolved D. No J segment appears in TCRdb, so it was assigned here by matching the sequence to germline. Trimming took off 0 bases at V and 4 bases at J, with 30 bases between the two ends. Germline-derived CDR1 and CDR2 are TSWWSYY and QGS. The CDR3 has 21 amino acids. CDR3 sequence (DNA): TGTGCTCTTGGGGAACTAATGCCACCATGGGACTCGGTGGGCCGACTCGATAAACTCATCTTT. Protein sequence: CALGELMPPWDSVGRLDKLIF.

This clone was seen only a few times. TCRdb attributes to this sequence the protein of a much larger clone, which differs from the DNA translation at residue 6; a read error is likely, and the protein displayed is translated from the DNA. J is TRDJ2 and V is TRDV1, with TRDD3 identical over 7 bases. TCRdb is silent on the J gene; assignment here came from matching the DNA to germline. The CDR3 loop spans 17 amino acids. Trimming removed 5 bases from V and 4 bases from J; junction bases left unmatched: 13. CDR1 is TSWWSYY, CDR2 QGS, per germline. The CDR3 nucleotides are TGTGCTCTTGGGCCATGCTTGGGGGAAACTCCGACAGCACAACTCTTCTTT. Protein: CALGPCLGETPTAQLFF.

About this clone itself: Only one base separates this from a far larger clonotype, so it likely reflects a read error. V gene TRDV2 combines with J gene TRDJ1; 9 bases map to TRDD3. Since TCRdb gives no J gene, matching the DNA to germline was used here to assign it. The junction had 23 bases not matched to a gene; V was cut back by 3 bases and J by 1 base. CDR1 and CDR2 (germline): GEAIGNYY, EKD. CDR3 length: 21 amino acids. DNA for the CDR3: TGTGCCTGTGACCCGCTGGTAGGGGATACGCAAGTCTTCCAAATCACCGATAAACTCATCTTT. Its translation is CACDPLVGDTQVFQITDKLIF.

With regard to this clone: A far more abundant clone sits one base away, making this likely a read error. In the same sample, other DNA sequences code for this CDR3. V usage is TRDV1 and J usage is TRDJ4, with D tentatively TRDD3 (5 bases). Matching the DNA to germline supplied the J gene, which TCRdb does not give. Germline V gene lookup returns CDR1 TSWWSYY and CDR2 QGS. The CDR3 has 20 amino acids. V was cut by 3 bases and J by 2 bases, with 31 bases left in between. The DNA for the CDR3 is TGTGCTCTTGGGGATCCTCATTTTCCCCTCTCGTACTGGCCCGTTAGACCCCTGATCTTT. Translated, it gives CALGDPHFPLSYWPVRPLIF.

Concerning this clone: TCRdb shows a much larger clone's protein in place of this DNA's translation, and the two differ at residue 12, likely through a read error; the protein shown is translated from the DNA. Called V gene: TRDV2; the J gene was not called; the table's D call, TRDD3, has no DNA check behind it. Looked up from germline, CDR1 is GEAIGNYY and CDR2 is EKD. This CDR3 is built from 13 residues. DNA of the CDR3: TGTGCCTGTGACACCCTGGGGGGCGATAAACTCACCTTT. Its translation: CACDTLGGDKLTF.